The 24 T cell receptor beta chains below were found in one sample sequenced in a study of TIL therapy for anti-PD-1-resistant metastatic lung cancer. Noted time point: pre-treatment sample, taken before nivolumab and TIL therapy. Tumor tissue came from excised metastases, mostly pleural nodules or supraclavicular lymph nodes. This was the immunoSEQ v3 assay. Only in-frame clones appear in the TCRdb table, and some are missing; sequencing was by immunoSEQ multiplex PCR. The table has approximately 6,600 clones, about 66% seen once. Sequences were derived from tumor tissue, sampled at baseline. The receptors here all came from a person between 25 and 79 years old with non-small cell lung cancer.

This clone has only a few counts. This sequence joins TRBV13 and TRBJ1-1; D gene unclear. The CDR3 is made up of 13 amino acids. The V end lost 6 bases, the J end lost 1 base, and 9 bases lay between the germline ends. CDR1 PRHDT and CDR2 FYEKMQ come from the germline V gene (reference sequence). The CDR3 bases are TGTGCCAGCAGAATAACAGCGAACACTGAAGCTTTCTTT. Its protein product is CASRITANTEAFF.

The rearrangement joins TRBV6-1 to TRBJ2-1; 10 bases map to TRBD2. There are 16 residues in the CDR3. Trimming at V came to 3 bases and at J to 2 bases, leaving 4 bases not matched to a gene. From germline, CDR1 is MNHNS and CDR2 SASEGT. The CDR3 region has the DNA TGTGCCAGCAGTGACCCTAGCGGGAGAGCCTACAATGAGCAGTTCTTC. It codes for CASSDPSGRAYNEQFF.

Judged by abundance, this clone is large. An end of the junction differs from the germline gene, which may be a read error. V and J are TRBV7-2 and TRBJ2-1; no clear D. CDR1 is SGHTA, CDR2 FQGNSA, per germline. The CDR3 has 13 residues. The CDR3: CASSLVAYTEQFF. The DNA for the CDR3 is TGTGCCAGCAGCTTAGTGGCCTACACTGAGCAGTTCTTC.

The J gene is TRBJ2-2, the V gene TRBV12-5, with unresolved D. Per the germline V gene, CDR1 is LGHNT and CDR2 is FRNRAP. Between the trimmed V and J ends, which lost 0 bases and 6 bases, there was a span of 8 bases. There are 14 residues in the CDR3. CDR3 sequence reads: CASGLVSGPGELFF. In DNA, the CDR3 is TGTGCTAGTGGTTTGGTATCAGGACCCGGGGAGCTGTTTTTT. Full variable domain (remainder filled in from reference TRBV12-5 and TRBJ2-2): DARVTQTPRHKVTEMGQEVTMRCQPILGHNTVFWYRQTMMQGLELLAYFRNRAPLDDSGMPKDRFSAEMPDATLATLKIQPSEPRDSAVYFCASGLVSGPGELFFGEGSRLTVL.

There are a few counts of this clone. V usage is TRBV5-1 and J usage is TRBJ1-1; 10 bases agree with TRBD1. The CDR3 length is 15 residues. Germline V CDR1 and CDR2: SGHRS, YFSETQ. The V and J ends lost 1 base and 11 bases, in that order; junction bases with no gene match: 11. The CDR3 here is CASSLTDGTGVDAFF. CDR3 DNA: TGCGCCAGCAGCTTGACAGACGGGACAGGGGTTGACGCTTTCTTT. Looking up the rest from reference TRBV5-1 and TRBJ1-1 gives the full variable domain: KAGVTQTPRYLIKTRGQQVTLSCSPISGHRSVSWYQQTPGQGLQFLFEYFSETQRNKGNFPGRFSGRQFSNSRSEMNVSTLELGDSALYLCASSLTDGTGVDAFFGQGTRLTVV.

The rearrangement links TRBV2 to TRBJ1-2; D gene uncertain. V lost 4 bases and J 6 bases, leaving 12 bases between the germline ends. Germline V lookup: CDR1 SNHLY, CDR2 FYNNEI. The CDR3 runs 13 residues. The CDR3 DNA is TGTGCCAGCAGTGTGCTGCCGGAGAATGGCTACACCTTC. This translates into CASSVLPENGYTF.

By frequency in the sample, this clone is medium-sized. The CDR3 DNA follows: TGTGCCAGCAGGAGTGGTTCACCCCTCCACTTT. Translating gives CASRSGSPLHF. V is TRBV27 and J is TRBJ1-6; D unclear. This CDR3 comprises 11 residues. The germline V and J ends were trimmed by 6 bases and 9 bases, with 6 bases remaining between them. From germline, CDR1 is MNHEY and CDR2 SMNVEV (reference sequence).

This clone is judged medium-sized. This sequence joins TRBV4-2 and TRBJ2-2, with no clear D. Trimming cost V 0 bases and J 0 bases, with 8 bases left between them. This CDR3 region has 16 residues. Germline CDR1 and CDR2: LGHNA and YNFKEQ. The CDR3: CASSQDPFANTGELFF. The CDR3 DNA sequence: TGTGCCAGCAGCCAAGATCCTTTTGCGAACACCGGGGAGCTGTTTTTT.

The V gene is TRBV7-2, the J gene TRBJ2-4, with D perhaps matching TRBD2 (5 bases). Germline loops: CDR1 SGHTA, CDR2 FQGNSA. Trimming left V 3 bases short and J 6 bases short, with 12 bases between. The CDR3 is 14 amino acids. Here the CDR3 reads CASSFGVGPNIQYF. The CDR3 DNA reads as TGTGCCAGCAGCTTCGGGGTGGGTCCAAACATTCAGTACTTC.

V gene TRBV6-1 combines with J gene TRBJ2-2; no definite D call. V was cut by 5 bases and J by 6 bases, with 10 bases left in between. The CDR3 is made up of 13 amino acids. Germline assignment: CDR1 MNHNS and CDR2 SASEGT. As DNA, the CDR3 is TGTGCCAGCAGTCCTTCCAGCCCCGGGGAGCTGTTTTTT. Protein: CASSPSSPGELFF.

Comment on this clone: Other DNA sequences in this specimen translate into the identical CDR3. The CDR3, as DNA: TGTGCCTGGAGCGTTTGGGGGATCGGAAACACCATATATTTT. Its translation: CAWSVWGIGNTIYF. The chain carries TRBV30 and TRBJ1-3, with D possibly matching TRBD1 (5 bases). V lost 3 bases, J lost 4 bases, and 13 bases lay in between. The CDR3 covers 14 residues. Looked up from germline, CDR1 is GTSNPN and CDR2 is SVGIG (reference sequence).

This chain links TRBV5-5 with TRBJ1-2, with D unresolved. Deletions cut 3 bases from V and 8 bases from J, with 11 bases between. The CDR3 has 12 residues. The germline gives CDR1 SGHKS, CDR2 YYEKEE (reference sequence). The chain's CDR3 is CASSYSALGYTF. CDR3 DNA: TGTGCCAGCAGCTACTCGGCCCTGGGCTACACCTTC.

The V call is TRBV7-9, the J call TRBJ1-1; a possible D gene is TRBD1 (5 bases). Germline-derived CDR1 and CDR2 are SEHNR and FQNEAQ (reference sequence). Trimming left V 1 base short and J 10 bases short, with 13 bases between. The CDR3 extends over 13 amino acids. CDR3 sequence reads: CASSLVGLTGAFF. Here the CDR3 DNA reads TGTGCCAGCAGCTTAGTGGGTTTAACAGGAGCTTTCTTT.

V usage is TRBV3-1 (or the pseudogene TRBV3-2) and J usage is TRBJ2-2; 10 nucleotides line up with TRBD1. Per the germline V gene, CDR1 is LGHDT and CDR2 is YNNKEL (reference sequence). The CDR3 consists of 15 residues. Trimming took 4 bases from V and 3 from J; bases not matched to a gene: 2. CDR3 bases: TGTGCCAGCAGCCCCGGGACAGGGGACACCGGGGAGCTGTTTTTT. It translates to CASSPGTGDTGELFF.

The chain recombines TRBV30 with TRBJ2-1; TRBD2 agrees at 9 bases. Trimming removed 3 bases from V and 4 bases from J; junction bases left unmatched: 7. CDR3 length: 15 amino acids. Per germline, CDR1 GTSNPN and CDR2 SVGIG (reference sequence). CDR3 residues: CAWSLTSGYYNEQFF. CDR3 sequence (DNA): TGTGCCTGGAGCCTCACTAGCGGGTATTACAATGAGCAGTTCTTC.

This clone was found a few times. The rearrangement uses TRBV10-2 and TRBJ1-1; a weak D match, TRBD1 (5 bases). This CDR3 comprises 13 residues. Trimming took off 6 bases at V and 3 bases at J, with 11 bases between the two ends. Germline loops: CDR1 WSHSY, CDR2 SAAADI. CDR3 residues: CASREGRYTEAFF. CDR3 DNA: TGCGCCAGCAGGGAGGGGCGTTACACTGAAGCTTTCTTT.

J is TRBJ1-2 and V is TRBV21-1; the table's D call of TRBD1 was not tested on the DNA. TRBV21-1 is designated a pseudogene. The CDR3 spans 18 residues. The CDR3 nucleotides read TGTGCCAGCAGCGCCCAGGGGAGACAGGGGGAAAGGGACTATGGCTACACCTTC. Encoded protein: CASSAQGRQGERDYGYTF.

The rearrangement uses TRBV5-1 and TRBJ2-5; possibly TRBD1 for D (5 bases). The CDR3 sequence is 17 residues long. Germline V gene data show CDR1 as SGHRS and CDR2 as YFSETQ. Trimming shortened V by 0 bases and J by 8 bases, and 23 bases separated the two germline ends. Written as DNA, the CDR3 is TGCGCCAGCAGCTTGGAAGCGTGGGGCCATACACCAAAAACCCAGTACTTC. As protein: CASSLEAWGHTPKTQYF.

This clone is medium-sized within its sample. This chain connects TRBV4-1 to TRBJ2-5; the D is unclear. Trimming took 4 bases from V and 0 from J, leaving 9 bases between them. The CDR3 loop spans 14 amino acids. Germline CDR1 reads MGHRA; CDR2 reads YSYEKL. The CDR3 sequence: CASSLSFYQETQYF. As DNA, the CDR3 is TGCGCCAGCAGCCTTTCGTTTTACCAAGAGACCCAGTACTTC.

The chain is built from TRBV10-3 and TRBJ2-3, with 10 bases matching TRBD2. Germline V gene sequence: CDR1 ENHRY, CDR2 SYGVKD. V shed 10 bases, J shed 3 bases, and the junction held 10 bases outside the gene matches. The CDR3 totals 15 residues. CDR3 in amino acids: CATSGLAVWTDTQYF. The CDR3 bases are TGTGCCACCTCCGGACTAGCGGTCTGGACAGATACGCAGTATTTT.

V and J are TRBV18 and TRBJ2-5; the D call may be TRBD1 or TRBD2 (6 bases each). The CDR3 covers 14 residues. Trimming shortened V by 0 bases and J by 5 bases, and 10 bases separated the two germline ends. Germline CDR1 and CDR2: KGHSH and LQKENI. CDR3 DNA sequence: TGTGCCAGCTCACCACCGAACGGGGGCGAGACCCAGTACTTC. Its protein product is CASSPPNGGETQYF.

The DNA for the CDR3 is TGTGCCAGCACCAAGAAGGAGCAGGGGGCAGATACGCAGTATTTT. Amino acid sequence: CASTKKEQGADTQYF. The rearrangement links TRBV27 to TRBJ2-3; 7 bases match TRBD1. V dropped 7 bases and J dropped 4; count of bases not matched to a gene: 11. Germline CDR1 and CDR2: MNHEY and SMNVEV (reference sequence). The CDR3 contains 15 residues.

The gene calls are TRBV3-1 (or the pseudogene TRBV3-2) and TRBJ2-7; D is ambiguous. Per the germline V gene, CDR1 is LGHDT and CDR2 is YNNKEL (reference sequence). Trimming pared 0 bases from V and 4 bases from J, leaving 7 bases between. The CDR3 has 13 residues. CDR3 in amino acids: CASSQDIRYEQYF. The CDR3 nucleotides are TGTGCCAGCAGCCAAGATATCCGATACGAGCAGTACTTC.

The chain joins TRBV6-5 to TRBJ1-2; 8 bases fit TRBD1. The CDR3 length is 12 residues. V was pared by 6 bases and J by 8 bases, with 5 bases of the junction left unmatched. Germline CDR1 reads MNHEY; CDR2 reads SVGAGI. Here the CDR3 reads CASRQGAEGYTF. The CDR3 bases are TGTGCCAGCAGGCAGGGGGCGGAAGGCTACACCTTC.